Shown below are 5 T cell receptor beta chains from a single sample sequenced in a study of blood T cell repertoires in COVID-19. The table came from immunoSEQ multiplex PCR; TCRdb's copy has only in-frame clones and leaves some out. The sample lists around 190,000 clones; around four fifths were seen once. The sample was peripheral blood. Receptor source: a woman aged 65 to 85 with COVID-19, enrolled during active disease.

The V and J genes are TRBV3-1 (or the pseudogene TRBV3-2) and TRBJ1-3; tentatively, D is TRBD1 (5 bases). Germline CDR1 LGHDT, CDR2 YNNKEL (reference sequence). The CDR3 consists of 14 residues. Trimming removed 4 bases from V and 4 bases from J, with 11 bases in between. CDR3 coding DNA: TGTGCCAGCAGCCGCCAGGGATCGGGAAACACCATATATTTT. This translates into CASSRQGSGNTIYF.

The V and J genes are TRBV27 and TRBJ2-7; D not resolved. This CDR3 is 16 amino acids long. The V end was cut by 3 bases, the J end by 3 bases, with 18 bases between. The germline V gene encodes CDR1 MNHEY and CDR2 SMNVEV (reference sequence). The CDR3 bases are TGTGCCAGCAGTTTTGAAGGTCAGGCCTCGATCTACGAGCAGTACTTC. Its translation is CASSFEGQASIYEQYF.

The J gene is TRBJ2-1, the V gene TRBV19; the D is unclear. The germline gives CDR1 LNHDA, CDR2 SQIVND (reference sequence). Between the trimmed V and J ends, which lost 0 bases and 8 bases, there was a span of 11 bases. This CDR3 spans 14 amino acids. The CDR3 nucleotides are TGTGCCAGTAGTATAGACCATCTCCGGGATGAGCAGTTCTTC. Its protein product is CASSIDHLRDEQFF.

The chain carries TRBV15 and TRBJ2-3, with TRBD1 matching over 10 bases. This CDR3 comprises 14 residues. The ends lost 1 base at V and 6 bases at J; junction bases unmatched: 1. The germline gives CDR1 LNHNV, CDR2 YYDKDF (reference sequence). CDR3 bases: TGTGCCACCAGCAGAGGACAGGGGGCGGATACGCAGTATTTT. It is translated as CATSRGQGADTQYF. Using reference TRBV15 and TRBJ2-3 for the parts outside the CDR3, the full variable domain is DAMVIQNPRYQVTQFGKPVTLSCSQTLNHNVMYWYQQKSSQAPKLLFHYYDKDFNNEADTPDNFQSRRPNTSFCFLDIRSPGLGDTAMYLCATSRGQGADTQYFGPGTRLTVL.

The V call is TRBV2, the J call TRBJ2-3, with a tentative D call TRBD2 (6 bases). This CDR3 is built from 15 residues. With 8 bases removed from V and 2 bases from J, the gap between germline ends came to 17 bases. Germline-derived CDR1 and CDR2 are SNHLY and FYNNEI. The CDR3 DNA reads TGTGCCAGCTCGGGAGATGGGCAGACCACAGATACGCAGTATTTT. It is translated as CASSGDGQTTDTQYF. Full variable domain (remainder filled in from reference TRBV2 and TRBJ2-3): EPEVTQTPSHQVTQMGQEVILRCVPISNHLYFYWYRQILGQKVEFLVSFYNNEISEKSEIFDDQFSVERPDGSNFTLKIRSTKLEDSAMYFCASSGDGQTTDTQYFGPGTRLTVL.